Below are 20 T cell receptor beta chains sequenced from a single sample in a study of CD4+ T cells in melanoma. Assay used: immunoSEQ multiplex PCR; TCRdb lists only in-frame clones, some missing. The sample shows approximately 10,000 clones, 55% to 80% of them seen only once. Material: cells from a culture (not recorded whether cultured in vitro). The receptor set was obtained from a human donor with melanoma.

The V and J genes are TRBV19 and TRBJ2-3; D unclear. V shed 7 bases and J shed 1 base, with 9 bases lying between them. The CDR3 is 13 amino acids. From germline, CDR1 is LNHDA and CDR2 SQIVND (reference sequence). CDR3 coding DNA: TGTGCCAGTAATGATGGGGGCACAGATACGCAGTATTTT. Its protein product is CASNDGGTDTQYF.

The chain recombines TRBV6-4 with TRBJ2-3, with D perhaps TRBD1 or TRBD2 (5 bases each). The CDR3 runs to 17 residues. The V gene lost 4 bases and the J gene lost 2 bases, with 19 bases spanning the gap. Per the germline V gene, CDR1 is MRHNA and CDR2 is SNTAGT. The CDR3 protein is CASSVPVRGAVTDTQYF. In nucleotides, the CDR3 is TGTGCCAGCAGTGTCCCCGTGAGAGGGGCCGTCACAGATACGCAGTATTTT.

This clone has more than one count but fewer than ten. The genes are TRBV30 and TRBJ1-5; 9 positions match TRBD1. Germline V gives CDR1 GTSNPN, CDR2 SVGIG (reference sequence). The CDR3 is 15 residues long. V trimming: 5 bases; J trimming: 7 bases; junction bases outside the gene matches: 12. Written as DNA, the CDR3 is TGTGCCTGGTCCCGGGGCGGGACAGGGAGACAGCCCCAGCATTTT. It translates to CAWSRGGTGRQPQHF.

V gene TRBV7-6 combines with J gene TRBJ2-1; D not resolved. The CDR3 has 14 residues. Trimming took off 0 bases at V and 4 bases at J, with 7 bases between the two ends. CDR1 SGHVS and CDR2 FNYEAQ come from the germline V gene. CDR3 sequence: CASSLAAGYNEQFF. The CDR3 DNA reads as TGTGCCAGCAGCTTAGCGGCCGGGTACAATGAGCAGTTCTTC.

The chain is built from TRBV18 and TRBJ1-1; D is uncertain. This CDR3 is 15 amino acids long. The germline V gene encodes CDR1 KGHSH and CDR2 LQKENI. V lost 0 bases and J lost 1, with 9 bases in between. The CDR3 reads CASSPPNRGNTEAFF. For the CDR3, the DNA is TGTGCCAGCTCACCACCGAACAGAGGGAACACTGAAGCTTTCTTT. The full variable domain, rest sourced from reference TRBV18 and TRBJ1-1, is NAGVMQNPRHLVRRRGQEARLRCSPMKGHSHVYWYRQLPEEGLKFMVYLQKENIIDESGMPKERFSAEFPKEGPSILRIQQVVRGDSAAYFCASSPPNRGNTEAFFGQGTRLTVV.

The V gene is TRBV9, the J gene TRBJ2-5, with 8 bases lining up with TRBD2. Trimming removed 0 bases from V and 5 bases from J; junction bases left unmatched: 9. There are 16 residues in the CDR3. Looked up from germline, CDR1 is SGDLS and CDR2 is YYNGEE. In nucleotides, the CDR3 is TGTGCCAGCAGCGTAGCGGGTAGCGGGGTTAGGGAGACCCAGTACTTC. Protein product: CASSVAGSGVRETQYF.

This rearrangement joins TRBV2 to TRBJ1-2; D unresolved. The V end lost 1 base, the J end lost 4 bases, and 10 bases lay between the germline ends. Germline CDR1 SNHLY, CDR2 FYNNEI. The CDR3 covers 14 residues. The CDR3, as DNA: TGTGCCAGCAGTGAAGGCAACAGCATCTATGGCTACACCTTC. Its translation is CASSEGNSIYGYTF.

The V call is TRBV5-1, the J call TRBJ1-3; unclear D gene. Deletions cut 0 bases from V and 4 bases from J, with 14 bases between. The CDR3 has 16 amino acids. Germline V CDR1 and CDR2: SGHRS, YFSETQ. CDR3 nucleotide sequence: TGCGCCAGCAGCTTGGTAGGCGGAGGATTCGGAAACACCATATATTTT. Encoded protein: CASSLVGGGFGNTIYF. The full variable domain, completed using reference TRBV5-1 and TRBJ1-3, is KAGVTQTPRYLIKTRGQQVTLSCSPISGHRSVSWYQQTPGQGLQFLFEYFSETQRNKGNFPGRFSGRQFSNSRSEMNVSTLELGDSALYLCASSLVGGGFGNTIYFGEGSWLTVV.

The table lists this clone with a few counts. J is TRBJ1-2 and V is TRBV7-8, with D tentatively TRBD1 (5 bases). The CDR3 contains 15 residues. V was trimmed by 5 bases and J by 6 bases, leaving 19 bases between them. Germline CDR1 SGHVS, CDR2 FQNEAQ. The CDR3 is CASSQLGGVEDGYTF. The CDR3 nucleotides are TGTGCCAGCAGCCAGCTAGGAGGGGTAGAGGATGGCTACACCTTC.

CDR3 bases: TGCGCCAGCAGCCAACAATGGGGGGGCTCAGGCAATCAGCCCCAGCATTTT. Its protein is CASSQQWGGSGNQPQHF. This rearrangement joins TRBV4-1 to TRBJ1-5; D might be TRBD1 (6 bases). Trimming took 2 bases from V and 2 from J, leaving 16 bases between them. The CDR3 has 17 residues. Germline assignment: CDR1 MGHRA and CDR2 YSYEKL.

The chain recombines TRBV9 with TRBJ1-1; D unresolved. Germline V gene data show CDR1 as SGDLS and CDR2 as YYNGEE. Trimming left V 0 bases short and J 6 bases short, with 15 bases between. The CDR3 is 15 amino acids. The CDR3, as DNA: TGTGCCAGCAGCGTAGAGCGACTCAGAGTGTCTGAAGCTTTCTTT. It yields the protein CASSVERLRVSEAFF.

The chain links TRBV25-1 to TRBJ1-6; maybe TRBD1 (5 bases). CDR1 and CDR2 (germline): MGHDK, SYGVNS. CDR3 length equals 14 residues. The V end lost 2 bases, the J end lost 4 bases, and 6 bases lay between the germline ends. The CDR3 DNA reads TGTGCCAGCAGTGAACACAGGTATAATTCACCCCTCCACTTT. Its translation: CASSEHRYNSPLHF. Based on the CDR3 plus reference TRBV25-1 and TRBJ1-6, the full variable domain is EADIYQTPRYLVIGTGKKITLECSQTMGHDKMYWYQQDPGMELHLIHYSYGVNSTEKGDLSSESTVSRIRTEHFPLTLESARPSHTSQYLCASSEHRYNSPLHFGNGTRLTVT.

The V and J genes are TRBV5-8 and TRBJ1-2, with D unresolved. The germline V and J ends were trimmed by 0 bases and 4 bases, with 4 bases remaining between them. Germline V gives CDR1 SGHTS, CDR2 YDEGEE. CDR3 size: 12 residues. Here the CDR3 reads CASSLVFYGYTF. The CDR3 DNA follows: TGTGCCAGCAGCTTGGTTTTCTATGGCTACACCTTC.

The V and J genes are TRBV6-1 and TRBJ2-5; D not certain. This CDR3 is built from 16 residues. The germline V gene has CDR1 MNHNS and CDR2 SASEGT. The germline V and J ends were trimmed by 2 bases and 3 bases, with 16 bases remaining between them. CDR3 nucleotide sequence: TGTGCCAGCAGTGAATGGCGACTGACGGATAAAGAGACCCAGTACTTC. It encodes CASSEWRLTDKETQYF.

The J gene is TRBJ2-1, the V gene TRBV11-3; the match to TRBD2 covers 9 bases. Germline loops: CDR1 SGHNT, CDR2 YENEEA. The V and J ends lost 5 bases and 3 bases, in that order; junction bases with no gene match: 8. The CDR3 has 16 amino acids. CDR3 in DNA: TGTGCCAGCAGCCCTAAGCGGGGGGCCCTCTACAATGAGCAGTTCTTC. Translation: CASSPKRGALYNEQFF.

The V call is TRBV11-2, the J call TRBJ1-4, with a possible D match to TRBD1 (6 bases). There are 13 residues in the CDR3. V dropped 7 bases and J dropped 5 bases, with 11 bases sitting between them. The germline V gene has CDR1 SGHAT and CDR2 FQNNGV. CDR3 in DNA: TGTGCCAGCACCGGGGGCTTGAATGAAAAACTGTTTTTT. This codes for CASTGGLNEKLFF.

This clone was observed a handful of times. This sequence joins TRBV5-1 and TRBJ1-6; 9 nucleotides match TRBD1. Germline V gene lookup returns CDR1 SGHRS and CDR2 YFSETQ. Losses at the gene ends were 0 bases for V and 7 bases for J; bases not matched to a gene: 5. The CDR3 is 16 amino acids. CDR3 sequence (DNA): TGCGCCAGCAGCTTGGGGACCGGGACAGGGAATTCACCCCTCCACTTT. Protein sequence: CASSLGTGTGNSPLHF.

The rearrangement joins TRBV6-1 to TRBJ2-3; TRBD2 might be the D (5 bases). This CDR3 is built from 18 residues. Between the trimmed V and J ends, which lost 0 bases and 4 bases, there was a span of 20 bases. The germline gives CDR1 MNHNS, CDR2 SASEGT. CDR3 bases: TGTGCCAGCAGTGAAGCGAAAGTTGTAAACTCCGGGGCAGATACGCAGTATTTT. It is translated as CASSEAKVVNSGADTQYF.

The chain couples TRBV18 to TRBJ2-1; 7 bases are a match to TRBD2. Germline trimming cut 5 bases from V and 0 bases from J; bases unmatched to any gene: 7. The CDR3 covers 16 residues. Germline CDR1 reads KGHSH; CDR2 reads LQKENI. For the CDR3, the DNA is TGTGCCAGCTCATTTTCGCGGGGGAACTCCTACAATGAGCAGTTCTTC. It encodes CASSFSRGNSYNEQFF.

The chain combines TRBV29-1 with TRBJ2-7; D perhaps matches TRBD1 (5 bases). The ends were cut back, 4 bases at V and 5 bases at J, with 9 bases in the middle. Germline assignment: CDR1 SQVTM and CDR2 ANQGSEA. The CDR3 totals 11 residues. The CDR3 coding sequence is TGCAGCGTTGTAGGGGCAGACGAGCAGTACTTC. Protein product: CSVVGADEQYF.